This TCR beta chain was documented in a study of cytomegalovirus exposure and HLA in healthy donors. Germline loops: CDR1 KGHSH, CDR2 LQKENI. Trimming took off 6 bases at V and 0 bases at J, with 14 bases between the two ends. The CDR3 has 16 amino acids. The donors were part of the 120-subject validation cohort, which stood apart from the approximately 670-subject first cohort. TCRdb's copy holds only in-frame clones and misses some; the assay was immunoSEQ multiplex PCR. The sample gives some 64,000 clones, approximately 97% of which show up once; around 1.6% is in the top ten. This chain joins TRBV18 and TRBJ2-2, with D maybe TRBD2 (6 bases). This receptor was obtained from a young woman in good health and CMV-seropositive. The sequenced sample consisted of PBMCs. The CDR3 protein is CASSSTGTSNTGELFF. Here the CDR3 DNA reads TGTGCCAGCTCGTCAACCGGGACTTCGAACACCGGGGAGCTGTTTTTT. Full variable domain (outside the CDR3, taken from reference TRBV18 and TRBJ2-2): NAGVMQNPRHLVRRRGQEARLRCSPMKGHSHVYWYRQLPEEGLKFMVYLQKENIIDESGMPKERFSAEFPKEGPSILRIQQVVRGDSAAYFCASSSTGTSNTGELFFGEGSRLTVL.